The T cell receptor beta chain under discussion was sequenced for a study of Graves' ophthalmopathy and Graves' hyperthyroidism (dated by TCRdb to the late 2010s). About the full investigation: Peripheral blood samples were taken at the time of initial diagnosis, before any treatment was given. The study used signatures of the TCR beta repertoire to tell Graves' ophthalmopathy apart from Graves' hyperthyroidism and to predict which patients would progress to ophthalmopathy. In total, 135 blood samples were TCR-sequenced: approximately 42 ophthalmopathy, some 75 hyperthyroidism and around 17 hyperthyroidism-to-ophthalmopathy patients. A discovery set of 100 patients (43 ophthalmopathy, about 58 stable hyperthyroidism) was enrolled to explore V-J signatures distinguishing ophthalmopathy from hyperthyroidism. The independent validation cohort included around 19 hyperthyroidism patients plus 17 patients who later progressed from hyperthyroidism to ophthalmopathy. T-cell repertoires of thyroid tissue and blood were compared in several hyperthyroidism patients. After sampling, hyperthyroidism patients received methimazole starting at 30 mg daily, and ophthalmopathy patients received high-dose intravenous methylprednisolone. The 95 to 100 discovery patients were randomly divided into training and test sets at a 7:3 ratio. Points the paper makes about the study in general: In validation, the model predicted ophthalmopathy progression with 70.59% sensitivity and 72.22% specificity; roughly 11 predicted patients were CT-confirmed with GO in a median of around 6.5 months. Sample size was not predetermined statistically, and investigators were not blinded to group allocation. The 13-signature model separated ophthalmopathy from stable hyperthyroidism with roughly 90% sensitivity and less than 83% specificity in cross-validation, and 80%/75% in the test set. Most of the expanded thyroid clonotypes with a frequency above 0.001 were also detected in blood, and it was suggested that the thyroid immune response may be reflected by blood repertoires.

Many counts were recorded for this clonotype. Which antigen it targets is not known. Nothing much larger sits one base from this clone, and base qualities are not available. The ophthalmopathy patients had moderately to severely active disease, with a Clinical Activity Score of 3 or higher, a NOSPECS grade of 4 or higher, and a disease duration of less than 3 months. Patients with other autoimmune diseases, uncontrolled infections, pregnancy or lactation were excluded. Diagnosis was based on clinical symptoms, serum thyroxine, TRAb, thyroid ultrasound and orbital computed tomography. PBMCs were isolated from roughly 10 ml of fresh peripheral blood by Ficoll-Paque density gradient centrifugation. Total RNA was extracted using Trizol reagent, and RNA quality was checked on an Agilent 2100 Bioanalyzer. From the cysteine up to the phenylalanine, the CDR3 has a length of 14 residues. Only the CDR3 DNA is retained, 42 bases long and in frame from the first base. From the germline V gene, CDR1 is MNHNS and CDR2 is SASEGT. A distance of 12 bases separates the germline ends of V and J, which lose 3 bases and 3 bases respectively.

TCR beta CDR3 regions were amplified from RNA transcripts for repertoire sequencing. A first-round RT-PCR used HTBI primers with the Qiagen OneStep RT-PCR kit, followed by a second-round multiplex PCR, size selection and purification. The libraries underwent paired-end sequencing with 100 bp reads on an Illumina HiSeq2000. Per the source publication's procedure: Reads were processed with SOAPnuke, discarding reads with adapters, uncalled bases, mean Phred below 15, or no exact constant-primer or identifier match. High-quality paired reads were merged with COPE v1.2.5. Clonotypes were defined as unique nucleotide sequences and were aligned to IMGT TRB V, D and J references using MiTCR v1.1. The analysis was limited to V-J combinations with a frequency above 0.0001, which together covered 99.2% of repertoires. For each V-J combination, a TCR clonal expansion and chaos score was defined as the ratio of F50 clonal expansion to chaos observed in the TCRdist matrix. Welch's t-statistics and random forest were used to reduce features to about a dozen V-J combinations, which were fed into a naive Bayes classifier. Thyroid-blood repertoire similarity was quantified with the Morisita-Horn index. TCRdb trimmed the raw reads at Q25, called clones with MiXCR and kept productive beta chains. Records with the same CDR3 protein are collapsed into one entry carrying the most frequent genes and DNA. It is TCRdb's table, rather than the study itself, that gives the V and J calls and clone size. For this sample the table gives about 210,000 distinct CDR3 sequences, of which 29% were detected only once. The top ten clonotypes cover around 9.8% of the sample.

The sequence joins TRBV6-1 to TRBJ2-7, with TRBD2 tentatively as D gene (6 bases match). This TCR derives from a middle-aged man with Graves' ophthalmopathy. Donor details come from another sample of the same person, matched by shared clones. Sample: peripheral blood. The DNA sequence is TGTGCCAGCAGTGAGGGGGGAGTCATCTACGAGCAGTACTTC. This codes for CASSEGGVIYEQYF.